This T cell receptor (beta chain) came from a study of cytomegalovirus exposure and HLA in healthy donors (TCRdb year 2017). In the study overall: An earlier analysis of approximately 640 of the donors reported more than 250 Gb of sequence data and about 100 million unique TCR beta sequences from about 179 million T cells. Roughly 300 gigabases of sequencing data and approximately 85 million unique TCR sequences were included in an early release covering 550 to 650 HLA-typed donors. Of the roughly 410 genotyped donors, 70% to 90% were placed in the genetic ancestry cluster associated with self-reported Caucasian donors. The aim of the study was to test whether cataloging public T cell receptors could identify signatures of past pathogen exposure. The T cell repertoires of 666 subjects were profiled by immunosequencing and related to cytomegalovirus serostatus. Along with the approximately 700-subject first cohort, a separate validation cohort of some 130 different subjects was used. To predict cytomegalovirus infection status, the study brought together high-throughput TCR immunosequencing, statistical association of individual TCRs with disease status, and machine learning. A later analysis re-analyzed previously published TCR beta repertoires from approximately 700 donors and added high-resolution HLA genotyping to study TCR occurrence patterns. In the later analysis, no new phenotypic data were used to find candidate immune exposures; instead, reliance was placed on TCR beta sequences and their occurrence across donors. An earlier analysis of fewer than 750 of the donors used high-throughput TCR beta sequencing to judge whether each TCR beta V gene segment behaved as functional or pseudogenic. Donor age, sex, ethnicity and CMV serostatus were collected together with the repertoire data. In a later genetic analysis, genome-wide SNP genotypes for about three fifths of the roughly 670 donors were used, and that subset was treated as a discovery cohort. All discovery cohort repertoires had been generated on a single sequencing platform. HLA typing included class I and class II loci at four-digit resolution. Typing coverage differed by locus: A, B, C, DRB1 and DQB1 were typed in about 629-640 donors, DQA1 in 500 to 550, DPA1 in some 600, and DPB1 in approximately 450. Five DR-DQ haplotypes were handled as single units for association and clustering, since linkage in the cohort was strong. On average, roughly 240,000 unique TCR beta nucleotide sequences were sequenced per donor among roughly 430 genotyped donors of the cohort, with around 19% of those sequences being non-productive.

The method was the immunoSEQ multiplex PCR assay. For the multiplex PCR, a mixture combining 60 forward primers for TCR Vbeta segments and 13 reverse primers for TCR Jbeta segments was used. Amplification of the CDR3 region of rearranged TCR beta genes was performed with a multiplex PCR assay on genomic DNA. On the Illumina HiSeq System, the amplified TCR beta libraries were sequenced as 87-base-pair reads. The authors processed their data as follows. In a later analysis, 80 million or so unique TCR beta chains were counted across the roughly 670 repertoires, and roughly 11 million of these chains were shared by at least two donors. A nearest-neighbor algorithm error-corrected the raw reads and collapsed the reads into unique sequences, merging closely related sequences to remove PCR and sequencing errors. To assign V, D and J gene segments, CDR3 sequences were aligned to IMGT reference sequences. For a sequence to be retained, at least a six-nucleotide match to both a V gene segment and a J gene segment was required. A rearrangement counted as productive if the CDR3 had no stop codons and remained in frame with V and J, and every other rearrangement counted as non-productive. CDR3 was defined according to IMGT convention as the region running from the second conserved V-encoded cysteine to the conserved J-encoded phenylalanine. The earlier analysis of roughly 590 of the donors excluded any sequence lacking an unambiguous match to a single V gene segment. An earlier analysis of almost 600 of the donors classified V segments as functional when productive rearrangements were above 56.7% and as segregating when the standard deviation between donors was above 5%. To diagnose cytomegalovirus status from the catalog of TCR beta chain sequences, a statistical classification framework was built. A later analysis assigned V and J genes by comparing TCR nucleotide sequences with IMGT/GENE-DB human TR gene sequences. A later analysis assigned CDR3 sequences and most-parsimonious VDJ recombination scenarios with the TCRdist pipeline. In a later analysis, every TCR beta chain was defined by the combination of its CDR3 amino acid sequence and its V-gene family, and reads without a unique V-gene family were dropped. A later analysis removed roughly 590 highly shared, low-generation-probability nucleotide sequences to deal with suspected cross-contamination and a sequencing artifact. In a later analysis, a clonal expansion index was calculated for each public chain from normalized within-repertoire ranks of inferred template counts. In a later analysis, generation probabilities were computed with a VDJ recombination model fitted to out-of-frame rearrangements, and the resulting probabilities were checked against IGoR. In a later analysis, TCR-TCR, TCR-HLA and TCR-CMV co-occurrence was scored with hypergeometric tests, and a repertoire-size bias correction was applied to TCR pairs. In a later analysis, false discovery rates were estimated by permuting HLA or CMV assignments 20 times. In a later analysis, co-occurring TCRs were grouped with DBSCAN, and TCRdist sequence similarity was added when clustering was performed within HLA-allele-positive subsets. Repertoires with fewer than 30,000 or more than 120,000 public chains were left out of co-occurrence clustering, as were five repertoires with anomalous nucleotide sharing. TCRdb took over this immuneACCESS table, retaining in-frame rearrangements with V and J assigned. Such tables are incomplete; in checked studies, under half of the missing clones stem from an unresolved V gene, and the remainder is unexplained. V, J and clone size derive from that table, while D and trimming were established from the DNA sequence. The sample data list 120,000 or so clones, and 81% of these were observed just once. In total, the top ten clones hold around 1.9% of the sample.

Points on this clone: Its specific antigen is unknown. No base quality information exists; no much larger clone differs at one position.

Study-wide conclusions, independent of this receptor: A later analysis found that HLA-associated TCR beta chains were more clonally expanded and had lower generation probabilities than equally common non-associated chains. For the cohort, immune exposure information was limited to CMV serostatus. HLA typing was unavailable for some donors at each locus, so association tests used only the typed subset. Most TCR sequences were observed very rarely across donors, whereas some public TCRs were present in many individuals. Broadly in line with IMGT annotations, most TCR beta V segments showed up in productive rearrangements about 90% or about 30% of the time in an earlier analysis of 450 to 750 of the donors. In vitro tests confirmed that three of the cytomegalovirus-associated TCR beta chains recognize cytomegalovirus antigens. A later analysis associated 16,951 TCR beta sequences with specific HLA alleles at a false discovery rate of 0.05. The classifier was reported to diagnose cytomegalovirus status with high specificity and sensitivity in both the original and validation cohorts. In a later analysis, several top co-occurrence clusters were reported to appear linked to parvovirus B19, influenza, CMV and Epstein-Barr virus. Sequencing depth was assumed to be roughly uniform across donors in the presence/absence analyses, though that assumption may not hold. The sequencing pipeline was judged likely to have produced a cluster of highly shared sequence variants as a technical artifact. Correlated functional status among segregating V segments might reflect linkage disequilibrium, but an unknown experimental factor could not be ruled out. Strong co-occurrence of HLA alleles, especially DR and DQ, made assigning TCR associations to individual alleles difficult. Some IMGT-functional V segments, including TRBV6-2 and TRBV6-3, could not be distinguished by the 87-base-pair reads and were therefore excluded. Because counts were too low, roughly 17 rarely observed V segments, including chromosome 9 orphons, were left out of the earlier analysis of several hundred of the donors. Most CMV-associated TCR beta chains appeared to be HLA-restricted in a later analysis, and the HLA associations seemed to be driven largely by CMV exposure. A later analysis found that TCR association rates varied across HLA loci, with DRB1 alleles showing the most associated TCRs and HLA-C alleles the fewest. A further reported finding was that TCR beta sequences accurately predicted the HLA-A and HLA-B alleles for most subjects in the first cohort. According to a later genetic analysis, donors in an Asian-associated ancestry cluster had fewer N-insertions in productive TCRs than the roughly 660-donor mean. An association between a missense DCLRE1C variant and V-gene and J-gene trimming of TCR beta chains was found in a later genetic analysis and replicated in an independent cohort. Only TCR beta chains were sequenced in this cohort, and the absence of alpha or paired-chain data limited detectable features. It was suggested by the authors that the approach could potentially be generalized to other disease states and immunological phenotypes. The study gave a list of about 160 TCR beta chains associated with cytomegalovirus.

The cohort was made up of 666 healthy bone marrow donors. All cohort members were sampled while nominally healthy, although unrecorded immune exposures were likely present. The donor was CMV seronegative and was included in the group of about 400 seronegative cohort members. Each donor provided a peripheral blood sample, and peripheral blood mononuclear cells were used for TCR beta sequencing. Genomic DNA extraction from the blood cell samples was performed with the Qiagen DNeasy Blood Extraction Kit. The germline V gene supplies CDR1 MDHEN and CDR2 SYDVKM. The CDR3 starts with the cysteine, ends with the phenylalanine, and has 16 residues. The only DNA kept is the CDR3, 48 bases in frame from the first base. V gives up 3 bases and J gives up 3 bases, and the segment between their germline ends measures 18 bases.

The chain couples TRBV28 to TRBJ2-7, and possibly TRBD1, on 5 matching bases. The sequence was obtained from a man in his forties in good health and CMV-seronegative. Sample: PBMCs. The CDR3 protein sequence reads: CASSFAATDSNYEQYF. The nucleotides are TGTGCCAGCAGTTTCGCGGCGACCGACAGCAACTACGAGCAGTACTTC.